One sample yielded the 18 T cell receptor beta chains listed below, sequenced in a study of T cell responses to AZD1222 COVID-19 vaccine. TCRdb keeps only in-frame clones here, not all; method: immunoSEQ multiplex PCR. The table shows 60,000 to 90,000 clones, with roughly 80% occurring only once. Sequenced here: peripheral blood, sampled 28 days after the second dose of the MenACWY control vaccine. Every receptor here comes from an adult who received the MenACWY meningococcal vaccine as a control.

CDR3 nucleotide sequence: TGTGCCAGCAGTGGAATCGCGCGAGGGGAGACTAATGAAAAACTGTTTTTT. Residues: CASSGIARGETNEKLFF. The chain carries TRBV2 and TRBJ1-4; a possible D gene is TRBD1 (5 bases). Germline V CDR1 and CDR2: SNHLY, FYNNEI. The length of the CDR3 is 17 residues. Trimming shortened V by 4 bases and J by 2 bases, and 17 bases separated the two germline ends.

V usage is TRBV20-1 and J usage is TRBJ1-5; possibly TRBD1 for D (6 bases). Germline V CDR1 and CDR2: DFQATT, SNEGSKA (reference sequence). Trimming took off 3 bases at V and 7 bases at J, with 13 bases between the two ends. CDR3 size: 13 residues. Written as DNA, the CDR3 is TGCAGTGCTAGTGTGGGGGCAGGGCAGCCCCAGCATTTT. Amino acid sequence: CSASVGAGQPQHF.

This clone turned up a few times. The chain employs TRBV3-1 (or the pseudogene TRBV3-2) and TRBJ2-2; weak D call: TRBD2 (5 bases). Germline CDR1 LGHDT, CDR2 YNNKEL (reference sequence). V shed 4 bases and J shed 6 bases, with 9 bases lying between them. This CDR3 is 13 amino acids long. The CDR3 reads CASSRRDPGELFF. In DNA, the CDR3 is TGTGCCAGCAGCCGACGGGATCCCGGGGAGCTGTTTTTT.

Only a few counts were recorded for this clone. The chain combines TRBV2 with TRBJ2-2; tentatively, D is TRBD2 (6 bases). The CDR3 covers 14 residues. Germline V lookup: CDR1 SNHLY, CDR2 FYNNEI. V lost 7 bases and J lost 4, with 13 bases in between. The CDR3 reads CASTETRGTGELFF. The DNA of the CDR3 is TGTGCCAGCACCGAGACTAGGGGCACCGGGGAGCTGTTTTTT.

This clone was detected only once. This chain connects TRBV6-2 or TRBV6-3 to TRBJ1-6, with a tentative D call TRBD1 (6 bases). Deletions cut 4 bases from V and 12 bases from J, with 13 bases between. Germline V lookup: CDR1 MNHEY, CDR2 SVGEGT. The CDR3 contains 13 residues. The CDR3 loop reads CASSWDTTEPLHF. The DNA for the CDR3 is TGTGCCAGCAGTTGGGACACGACTGAACCCCTCCACTTT.

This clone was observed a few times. The CDR3 sequence is CASSTGPVAEAFF. The CDR3 DNA reads as TGCGCCAGCAGCACGGGCCCCGTGGCTGAAGCTTTCTTT. The chain couples TRBV5-1 to TRBJ1-1; D gene unclear. Trimming cost V 4 bases and J 6 bases, with 13 bases left between them. Germline values: CDR1 SGHRS, CDR2 YFSETQ. The CDR3 has 13 amino acids.

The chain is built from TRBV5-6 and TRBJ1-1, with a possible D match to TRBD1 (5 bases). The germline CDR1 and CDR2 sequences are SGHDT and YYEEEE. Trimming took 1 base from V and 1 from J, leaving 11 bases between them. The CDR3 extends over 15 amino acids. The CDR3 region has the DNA TGTGCCAGCAGCTTGTTAGACAGATCGAACACTGAAGCTTTCTTT. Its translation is CASSLLDRSNTEAFF.

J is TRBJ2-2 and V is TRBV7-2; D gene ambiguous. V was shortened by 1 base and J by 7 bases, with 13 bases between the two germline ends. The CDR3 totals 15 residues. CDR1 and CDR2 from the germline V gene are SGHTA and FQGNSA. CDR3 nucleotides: TGTGCCAGCAGCTTAGGATCCCGGTTCGGCGGGGAGCTGTTTTTT. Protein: CASSLGSRFGGELFF.

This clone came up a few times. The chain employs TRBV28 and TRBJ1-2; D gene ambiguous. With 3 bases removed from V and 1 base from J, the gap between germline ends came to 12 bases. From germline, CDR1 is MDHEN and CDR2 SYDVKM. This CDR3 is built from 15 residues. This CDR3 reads CASSFGEFINYGYTF. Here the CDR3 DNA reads TGTGCCAGCAGTTTTGGGGAGTTTATTAACTATGGCTACACCTTC.

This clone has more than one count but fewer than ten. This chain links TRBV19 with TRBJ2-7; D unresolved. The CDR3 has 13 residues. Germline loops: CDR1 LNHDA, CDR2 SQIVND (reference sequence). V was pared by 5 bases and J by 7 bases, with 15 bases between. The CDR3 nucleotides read TGTGCCAGTAGTCCCGGGCCCCTGGGGGAGCAGTACTTC. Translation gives CASSPGPLGEQYF.

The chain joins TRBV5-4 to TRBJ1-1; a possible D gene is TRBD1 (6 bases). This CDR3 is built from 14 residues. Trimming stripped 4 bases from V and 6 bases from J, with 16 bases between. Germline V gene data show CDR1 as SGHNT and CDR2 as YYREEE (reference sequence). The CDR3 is CASSPLHRDAEAFF. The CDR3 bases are TGTGCCAGCAGCCCTCTTCACAGGGATGCTGAAGCTTTCTTT.

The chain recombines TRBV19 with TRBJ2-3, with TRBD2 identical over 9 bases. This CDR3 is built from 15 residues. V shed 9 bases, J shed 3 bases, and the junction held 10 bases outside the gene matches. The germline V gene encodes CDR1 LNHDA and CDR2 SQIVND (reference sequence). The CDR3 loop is CASTMAGGWTDTQYF. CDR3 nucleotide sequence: TGTGCCAGCACCATGGCGGGAGGGTGGACAGATACGCAGTATTTT. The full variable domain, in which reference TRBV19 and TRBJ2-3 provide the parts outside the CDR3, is DGGITQSPKYLFRKEGQNVTLSCEQNLNHDAMYWYRQDPGQGLRLIYYSQIVNDFQKGDIAEGYSVSREKKESFPLTVTSAQKNPTAFYLCASTMAGGWTDTQYFGPGTRLTVL.

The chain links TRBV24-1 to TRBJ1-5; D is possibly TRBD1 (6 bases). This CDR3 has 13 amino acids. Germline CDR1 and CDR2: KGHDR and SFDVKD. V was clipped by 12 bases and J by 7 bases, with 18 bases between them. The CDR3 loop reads CALDRGAHQPQHF. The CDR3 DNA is TGTGCCCTTGACCGGGGGGCGCACCAGCCCCAGCATTTT.

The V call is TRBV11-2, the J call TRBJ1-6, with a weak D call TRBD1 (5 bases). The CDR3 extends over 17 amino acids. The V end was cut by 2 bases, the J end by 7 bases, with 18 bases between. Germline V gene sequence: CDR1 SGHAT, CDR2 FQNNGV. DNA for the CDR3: TGTGCCAGCAGCTTATCACCGGGGTCGGGGGAGAATTCACCCCTCCACTTT. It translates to CASSLSPGSGENSPLHF.

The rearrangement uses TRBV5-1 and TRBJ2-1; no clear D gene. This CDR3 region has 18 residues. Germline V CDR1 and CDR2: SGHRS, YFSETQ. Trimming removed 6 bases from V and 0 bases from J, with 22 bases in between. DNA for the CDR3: TGCGCCAGCAAGGCCAGATTTTCGAGGCGGAGCTCCTACAATGAGCAGTTCTTC. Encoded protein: CASKARFSRRSSYNEQFF.

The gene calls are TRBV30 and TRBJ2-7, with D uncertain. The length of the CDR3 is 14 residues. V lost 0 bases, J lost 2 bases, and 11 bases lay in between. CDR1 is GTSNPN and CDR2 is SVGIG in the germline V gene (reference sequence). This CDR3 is CAWSVGGDTYEQYF. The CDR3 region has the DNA TGTGCCTGGAGTGTCGGCGGAGATACCTACGAGCAGTACTTC. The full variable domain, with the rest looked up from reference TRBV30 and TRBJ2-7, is SQTIHQWPATLVQPVGSPLSLECTVEGTSNPNLYWYRQAAGRGLQLLFYSVGIGQISSEVPQNLSASRPQDRQFILSSKKLLLSDSGFYLCAWSVGGDTYEQYFGPGTRLTVT.

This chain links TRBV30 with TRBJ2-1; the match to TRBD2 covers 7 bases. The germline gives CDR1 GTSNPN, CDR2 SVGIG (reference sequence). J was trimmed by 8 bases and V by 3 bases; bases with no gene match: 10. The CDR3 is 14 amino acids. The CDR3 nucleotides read TGTGCCTGGAGGCGCCGGGGGAGCGGGGATGAGCAGTTCTTC. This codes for CAWRRRGSGDEQFF. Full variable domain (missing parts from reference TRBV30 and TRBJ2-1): SQTIHQWPATLVQPVGSPLSLECTVEGTSNPNLYWYRQAAGRGLQLLFYSVGIGQISSEVPQNLSASRPQDRQFILSSKKLLLSDSGFYLCAWRRRGSGDEQFFGPGTRLTVL.

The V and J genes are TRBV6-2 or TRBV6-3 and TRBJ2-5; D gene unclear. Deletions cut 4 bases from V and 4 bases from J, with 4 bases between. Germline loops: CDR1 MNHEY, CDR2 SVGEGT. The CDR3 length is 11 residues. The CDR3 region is CASSLSETQYF. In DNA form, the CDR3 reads TGTGCCAGCAGTTTGTCAGAGACCCAGTACTTC.